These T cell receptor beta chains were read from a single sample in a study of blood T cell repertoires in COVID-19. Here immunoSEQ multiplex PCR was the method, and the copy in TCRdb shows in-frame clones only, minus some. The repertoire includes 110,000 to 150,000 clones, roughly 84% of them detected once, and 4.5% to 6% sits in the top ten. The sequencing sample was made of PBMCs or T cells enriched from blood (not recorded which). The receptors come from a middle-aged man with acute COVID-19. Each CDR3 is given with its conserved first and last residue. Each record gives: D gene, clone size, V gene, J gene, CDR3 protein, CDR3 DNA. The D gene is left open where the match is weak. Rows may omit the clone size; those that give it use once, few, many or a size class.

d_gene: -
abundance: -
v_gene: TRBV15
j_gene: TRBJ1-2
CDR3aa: CATSREDGNYGYTF
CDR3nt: TGTGCCACCAGCAGGGAGGACGGTAACTATGGCTACACCTTC

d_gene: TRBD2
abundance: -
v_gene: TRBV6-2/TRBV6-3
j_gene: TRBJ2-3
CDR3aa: CASSYPGNGLAGAKETQYF
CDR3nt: TGTGCCAGCAGTTACCCGGGAAATGGACTAGCGGGAGCGAAGGAAACGCAGTATTTT

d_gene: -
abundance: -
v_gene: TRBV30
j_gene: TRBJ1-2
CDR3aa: CAWSVQTDYGYTF
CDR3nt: TGTGCCTGGAGTGTACAGACAGACTATGGCTACACCTTC

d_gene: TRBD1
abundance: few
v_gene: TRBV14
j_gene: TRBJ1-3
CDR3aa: CASSVGPGQADTIYF
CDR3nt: TGTGCCAGCAGCGTTGGGCCGGGACAGGCGGACACCATATATTTT

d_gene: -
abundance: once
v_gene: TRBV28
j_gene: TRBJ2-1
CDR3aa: CASSFFRRVTSNEQFF
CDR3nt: TGTGCCAGCAGTTTTTTTCGGCGGGTAACATCCAATGAGCAGTTCTTC

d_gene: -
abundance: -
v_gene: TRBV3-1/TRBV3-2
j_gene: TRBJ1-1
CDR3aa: CASRGDGTEAFF
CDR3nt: TGTGCCAGCCGGGGGGATGGCACTGAAGCTTTCTTT

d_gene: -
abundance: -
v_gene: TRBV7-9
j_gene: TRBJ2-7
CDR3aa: CASSSASYEQYF
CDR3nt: TGTGCCAGCAGCTCCGCGAGCTACGAGCAGTACTTC

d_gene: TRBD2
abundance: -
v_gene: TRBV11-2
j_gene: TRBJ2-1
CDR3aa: CASSLGAGGPREQFF
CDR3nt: TGTGCCAGCAGCTTAGGAGCGGGAGGGCCTAGGGAGCAGTTCTTC

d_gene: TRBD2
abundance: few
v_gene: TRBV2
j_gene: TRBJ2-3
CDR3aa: CASSGRGASGRSDTQYF
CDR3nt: TGTGCCAGCAGTGGCAGGGGGGCTAGCGGGAGGTCAGATACGCAGTATTTT

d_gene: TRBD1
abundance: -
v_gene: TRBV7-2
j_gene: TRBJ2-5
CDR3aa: CASSPRTGWGTQYF
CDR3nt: TGTGCCAGCAGCCCGCGGACAGGCTGGGGGACCCAGTACTTC

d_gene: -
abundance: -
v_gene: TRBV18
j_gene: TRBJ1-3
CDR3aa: CASSPQEAGPSGNTIYF
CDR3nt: TGTGCCAGCTCACCCCAGGAAGCAGGGCCCTCTGGAAACACCATATATTTT

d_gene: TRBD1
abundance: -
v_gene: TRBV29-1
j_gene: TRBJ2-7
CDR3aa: CSVLKLQGTSYEQYF
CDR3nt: TGCAGCGTTTTAAAACTACAGGGGACCTCCTACGAGCAGTACTTC

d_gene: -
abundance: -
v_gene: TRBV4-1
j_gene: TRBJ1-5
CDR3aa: CASSQDWRINQPQHF
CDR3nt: TGCGCCAGCAGCCAAGATTGGAGGATCAATCAGCCCCAGCATTTT

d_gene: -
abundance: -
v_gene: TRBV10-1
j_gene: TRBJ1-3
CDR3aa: CASSESGSRGNTIYF
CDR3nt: TGCGCCAGCAGTGAGTCCGGGAGCCGTGGAAACACCATATATTTT

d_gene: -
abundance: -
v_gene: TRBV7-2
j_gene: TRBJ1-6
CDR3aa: CASGSQDISYNSPLHF
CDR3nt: TGTGCCAGCGGCAGCCAAGACATCTCCTATAATTCACCCCTCCACTTT

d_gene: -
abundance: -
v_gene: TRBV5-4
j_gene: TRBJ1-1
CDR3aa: CASSPAGRLNTEAFF
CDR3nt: TGTGCCAGCAGCCCGGCGGGGAGGCTGAACACTGAAGCTTTCTTT

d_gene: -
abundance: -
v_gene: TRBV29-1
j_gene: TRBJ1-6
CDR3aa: CSVKEGAYNSPLHF
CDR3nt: TGCAGCGTTAAAGAAGGGGCCTATAATTCACCCCTCCACTTT

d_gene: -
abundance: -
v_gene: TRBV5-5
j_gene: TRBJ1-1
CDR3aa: CASSLGPGTEAFF
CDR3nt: TGTGCCAGCAGCTTGGGTCCCGGCACTGAAGCTTTCTTT

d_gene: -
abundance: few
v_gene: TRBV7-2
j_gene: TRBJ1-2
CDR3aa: CASSPGGSEGRVRGYTF
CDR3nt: TGTGCCAGCAGCCCCGGGGGGTCGGAGGGGAGAGTCAGGGGCTACACCTTC

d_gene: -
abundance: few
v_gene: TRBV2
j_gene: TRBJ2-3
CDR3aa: CASGADTQYF
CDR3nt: TGTGCCAGCGGAGCCGATACGCAGTATTTT

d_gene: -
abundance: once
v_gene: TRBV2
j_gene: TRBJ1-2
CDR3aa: CASSTQGRLYGYTF
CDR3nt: TGTGCCAGCAGTACCCAGGGGAGACTCTATGGCTACACCTTC

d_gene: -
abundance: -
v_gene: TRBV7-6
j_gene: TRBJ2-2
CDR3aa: CASSPPGVSTGELFF
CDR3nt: TGTGCCAGCAGCCCCCCCGGGGTTAGCACCGGGGAGCTGTTTTTT

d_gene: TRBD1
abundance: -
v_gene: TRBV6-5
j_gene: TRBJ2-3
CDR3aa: CASSRGQAITDTQYF
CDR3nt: TGTGCCAGCAGTCGTGGACAGGCGATCACAGATACGCAGTATTTT

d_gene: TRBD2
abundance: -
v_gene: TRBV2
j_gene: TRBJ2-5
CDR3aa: CASALRGAGGLETQYF
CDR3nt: TGTGCCAGCGCTTTGCGGGGAGCGGGAGGGCTAGAGACCCAGTACTTC

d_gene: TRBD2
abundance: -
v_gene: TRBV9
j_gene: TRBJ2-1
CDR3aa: CASSYTGGTGEQFF
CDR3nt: TGTGCCAGCAGCTATACGGGGGGGACGGGTGAGCAGTTCTTC

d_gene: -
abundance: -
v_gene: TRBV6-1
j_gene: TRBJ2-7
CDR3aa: CASSDGLYEQYF
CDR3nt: TGTGCCAGCAGTGATGGACTTTACGAGCAGTACTTC

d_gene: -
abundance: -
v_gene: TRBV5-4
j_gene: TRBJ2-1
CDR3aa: CASSLAGPSYNEQFF
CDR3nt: TGTGCCAGCAGCCTCGCAGGGCCCTCCTACAATGAGCAGTTCTTC

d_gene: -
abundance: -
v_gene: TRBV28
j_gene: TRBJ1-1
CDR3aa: CASSSARSMNTEAFF
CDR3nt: TGTGCCAGCAGTTCAGCGAGGTCCATGAACACTGAAGCTTTCTTT

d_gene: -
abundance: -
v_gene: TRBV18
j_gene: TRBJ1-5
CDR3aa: CASSPGGHLDNQPQHF
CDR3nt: TGTGCCAGCTCACCGGGGGGGCACCTAGATAATCAGCCCCAGCATTTT

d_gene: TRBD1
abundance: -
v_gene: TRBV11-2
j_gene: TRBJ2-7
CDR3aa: CATSIGTGDRYEQYF
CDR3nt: TGTGCCACGTCGATAGGGACAGGGGATCGCTACGAGCAGTACTTC

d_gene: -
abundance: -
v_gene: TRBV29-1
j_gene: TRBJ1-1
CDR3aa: CSLLAGTEAFF
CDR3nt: TGCAGCCTATTAGCTGGCACTGAAGCTTTCTTT

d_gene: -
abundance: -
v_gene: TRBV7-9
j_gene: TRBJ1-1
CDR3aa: CASSRGTEAFF
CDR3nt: TGTGCCAGCAGCCGCGGAACTGAAGCTTTCTTT

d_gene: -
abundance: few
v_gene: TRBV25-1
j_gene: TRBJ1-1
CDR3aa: CASSDGGEAFF
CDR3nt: TGTGCCAGCAGTGACGGGGGTGAAGCTTTCTTT

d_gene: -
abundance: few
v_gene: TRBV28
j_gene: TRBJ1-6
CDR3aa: CASRIWARANNSPLHF
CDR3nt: TGTGCCAGCAGAATTTGGGCCAGGGCGAATAATTCACCCCTCCACTTT

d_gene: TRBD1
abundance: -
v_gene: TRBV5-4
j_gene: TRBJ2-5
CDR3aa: CASSWTGLRSETQYF
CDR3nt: TGTGCCAGCAGCTGGACAGGGTTACGGTCCGAGACCCAGTACTTC

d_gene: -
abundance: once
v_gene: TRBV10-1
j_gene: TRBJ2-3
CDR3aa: CASSESATDTQYF
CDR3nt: TGCGCCAGCAGTGAGAGCGCCACAGATACGCAGTATTTT

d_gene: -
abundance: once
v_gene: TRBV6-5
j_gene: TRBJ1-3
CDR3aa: CASTRGHGNTIYF
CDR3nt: TGTGCCAGCACTCGGGGTCATGGAAACACCATATATTTT

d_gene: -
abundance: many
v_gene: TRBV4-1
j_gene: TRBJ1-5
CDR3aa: CASSQPQTPINQPQHF
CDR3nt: TGCGCCAGCAGCCAACCACAGACACCGATTAATCAGCCCCAGCATTTT

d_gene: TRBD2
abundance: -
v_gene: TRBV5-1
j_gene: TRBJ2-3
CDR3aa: CASSLDPAGGLVSDTQYF
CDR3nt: TGCGCCAGCAGCTTGGACCCAGCGGGGGGGCTTGTTTCAGATACGCAGTATTTT

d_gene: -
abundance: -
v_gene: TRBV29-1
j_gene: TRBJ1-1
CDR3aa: CSVVRGGVNPEAFF
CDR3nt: TGCAGCGTTGTACGGGGGGGGGTGAACCCTGAAGCTTTCTTT

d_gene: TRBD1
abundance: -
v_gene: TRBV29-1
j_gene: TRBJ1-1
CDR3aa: CSVVPQGKDTEAFF
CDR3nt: TGCAGCGTTGTTCCACAGGGGAAAGACACTGAAGCTTTCTTT

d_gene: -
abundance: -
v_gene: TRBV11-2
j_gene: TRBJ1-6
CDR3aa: CASSLTGYNSPLHF
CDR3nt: TGTGCCAGCAGCTTAACGGGGTATAATTCACCCCTCCACTTT

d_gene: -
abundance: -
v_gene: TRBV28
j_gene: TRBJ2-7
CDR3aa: CASSLKSNSYEQYF
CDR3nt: TGTGCCAGCAGTTTGAAATCTAACTCCTACGAGCAGTACTTC

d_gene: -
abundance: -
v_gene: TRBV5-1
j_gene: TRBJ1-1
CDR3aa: CASSLDTGRTEAFF
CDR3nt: TGCGCCAGCAGCTTGGATACAGGGCGCACTGAAGCTTTCTTT

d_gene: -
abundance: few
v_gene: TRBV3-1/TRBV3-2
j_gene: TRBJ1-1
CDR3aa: CASSPRGGETEAFF
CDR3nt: TGTGCCAGCAGCCCACGAGGGGGAGAAACTGAAGCTTTCTTT

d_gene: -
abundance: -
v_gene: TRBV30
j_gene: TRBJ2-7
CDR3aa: CAWSQGQTYEQYF
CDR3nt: TGTGCCTGGAGTCAGGGACAAACCTACGAGCAGTACTTC

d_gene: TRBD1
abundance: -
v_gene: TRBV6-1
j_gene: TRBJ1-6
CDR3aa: CASSEDPNLGQGVYSPLHF
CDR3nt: TGTGCCAGCAGTGAAGACCCGAATCTTGGACAGGGGGTTTATTCACCCCTCCACTTT

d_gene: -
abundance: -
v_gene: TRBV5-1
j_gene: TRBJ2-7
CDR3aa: CASSSGLRVAEPYEQYF
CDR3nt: TGCGCCAGCAGCTCCGGCCTGAGGGTAGCGGAACCATACGAGCAGTACTTC